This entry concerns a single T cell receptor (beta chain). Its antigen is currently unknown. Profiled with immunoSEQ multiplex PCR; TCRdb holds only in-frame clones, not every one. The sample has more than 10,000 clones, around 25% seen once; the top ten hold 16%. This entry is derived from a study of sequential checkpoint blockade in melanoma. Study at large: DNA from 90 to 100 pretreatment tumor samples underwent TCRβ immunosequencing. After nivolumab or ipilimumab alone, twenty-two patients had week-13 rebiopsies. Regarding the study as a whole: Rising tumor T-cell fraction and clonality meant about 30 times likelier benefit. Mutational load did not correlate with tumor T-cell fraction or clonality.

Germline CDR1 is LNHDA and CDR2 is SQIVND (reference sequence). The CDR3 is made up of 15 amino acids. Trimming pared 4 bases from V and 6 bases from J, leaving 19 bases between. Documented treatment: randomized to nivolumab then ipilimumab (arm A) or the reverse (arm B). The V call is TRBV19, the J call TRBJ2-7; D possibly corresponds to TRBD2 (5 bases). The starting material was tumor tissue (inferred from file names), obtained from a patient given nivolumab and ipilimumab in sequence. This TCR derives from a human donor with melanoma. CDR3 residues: CASSTPLTSFGEQYF. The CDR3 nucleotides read TGTGCCAGTAGTACTCCCCTAACTAGTTTCGGCGAGCAGTACTTC.